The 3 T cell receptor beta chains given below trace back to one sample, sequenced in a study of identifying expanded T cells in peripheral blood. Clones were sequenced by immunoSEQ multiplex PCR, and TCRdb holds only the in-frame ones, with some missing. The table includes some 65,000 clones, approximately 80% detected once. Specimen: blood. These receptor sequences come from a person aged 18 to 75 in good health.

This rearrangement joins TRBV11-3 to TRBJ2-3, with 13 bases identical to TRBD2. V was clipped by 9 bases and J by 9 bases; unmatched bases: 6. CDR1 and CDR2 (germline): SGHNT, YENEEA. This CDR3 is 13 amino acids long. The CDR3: CASGLAGARTQYF. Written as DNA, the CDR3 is TGTGCCAGTGGACTAGCGGGAGCTAGGACGCAGTATTTT.

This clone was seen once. The chain's CDR3 is CASSMGLADPTSEQYF. For the CDR3, the DNA is TGTGCCAGCAGCATGGGACTAGCGGACCCTACGAGCGAGCAGTACTTC. The chain joins TRBV9 to TRBJ2-7; TRBD2 agrees at 11 bases. CDR3 length equals 16 residues. Germline CDR1 and CDR2: SGDLS and YYNGEE. Unmatched junction bases numbered 12, after V lost 4 bases and J lost 6 bases.

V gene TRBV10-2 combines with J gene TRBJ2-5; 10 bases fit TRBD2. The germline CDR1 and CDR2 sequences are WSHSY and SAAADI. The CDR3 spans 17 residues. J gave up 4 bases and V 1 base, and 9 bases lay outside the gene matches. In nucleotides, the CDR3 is TGCGCCAGCAGTGAGTTCCTCAGCCTAGCGGGAGCAGAGACCCAGTACTTC. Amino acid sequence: CASSEFLSLAGAETQYF.